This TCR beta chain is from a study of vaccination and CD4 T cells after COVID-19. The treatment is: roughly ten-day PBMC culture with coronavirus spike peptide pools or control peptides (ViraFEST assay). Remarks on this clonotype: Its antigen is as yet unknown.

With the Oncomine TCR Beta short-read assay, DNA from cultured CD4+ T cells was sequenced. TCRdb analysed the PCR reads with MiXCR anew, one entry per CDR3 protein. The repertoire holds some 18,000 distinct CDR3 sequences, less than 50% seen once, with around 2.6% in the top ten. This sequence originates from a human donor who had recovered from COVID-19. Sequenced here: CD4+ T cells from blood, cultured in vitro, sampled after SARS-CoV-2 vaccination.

The CDR3 protein is CASKGSPSNSPLHF. The CDR3 nucleotides read TGTGCCAGCAAAGGCAGCCCCTCTAATTCACCCCTCCACTTT. The chain links TRBV2 to TRBJ1-6, with unresolved D. This CDR3 is built from 14 residues. CDR1 is SNHLY, CDR2 FYNNEI, per germline. The V gene lost 7 bases and the J gene lost 6 bases, with 13 bases spanning the gap.